One and the same sample provided the 9 T cell receptor beta chains below, sequenced in a study of blood T cell repertoires in COVID-19. Clones were read by immunoSEQ multiplex PCR, and TCRdb kept only the in-frame ones, dropping some. The table records 150,000 to 200,000 clones, about four fifths of them present only once. Material for sequencing was peripheral blood. All receptors derive from a man aged 65-85 years with active or convalescent COVID-19.

This clone was detected only a few times. V and J are TRBV6-5 and TRBJ2-7; D is perhaps TRBD1 (5 bases). V shed 2 bases and J shed 2 bases, with 10 bases lying between them. Looked up from germline, CDR1 is MNHEY and CDR2 is SVGAGI. CDR3 size: 14 residues. CDR3 sequence (DNA): TGTGCCAGCAGTTACGGGGCCCATACCTACGAGCAGTACTTC. This translates into CASSYGAHTYEQYF.

This clone has just a few counts. The identical CDR3 is also encoded by other nucleotide sequences in the sample. The chain has TRBV18 and TRBJ1-1; tentatively, D is TRBD1 (5 bases). Germline lookup yields CDR1 KGHSH and CDR2 LQKENI. The CDR3 is made up of 14 amino acids. Trimming removed 0 bases from V and 1 base from J, with 6 bases in between. The CDR3 here is CASSPPGQNTEAFF. The CDR3 nucleotides read TGTGCCAGCTCACCACCGGGGCAGAACACTGAAGCTTTCTTT.

Points on this clone: Other DNA sequences in this sample translate to the same CDR3. This chain links TRBV6-5 with TRBJ2-7, with D possibly matching TRBD1 (6 bases). The germline V gene has CDR1 MNHEY and CDR2 SVGAGI. There are 15 residues in the CDR3. V shed 0 bases and J shed 2 bases, with 11 bases lying between them. The CDR3 is CASSYSAGDAYEQYF. In DNA, the CDR3 is TGTGCCAGCAGTTACTCGGCAGGGGATGCCTACGAGCAGTACTTC.

The genes are TRBV18 and TRBJ2-7; tentative D call: TRBD2 (5 bases). Germline CDR1 is KGHSH and CDR2 is LQKENI. The CDR3 is 15 amino acids. V lost 1 base and J lost 2, with 12 bases in between. CDR3 coding DNA: TGTGCCAGCTCACCACGGTCGGGGTCTCCCTACGAGCAGTACTTC. It encodes CASSPRSGSPYEQYF.

The chain carries TRBV9 and TRBJ1-2; possibly TRBD1 for D (6 bases). Trimming took 2 bases from V and 7 from J, leaving 15 bases between them. The CDR3 runs to 14 residues. The germline V gene encodes CDR1 SGDLS and CDR2 YYNGEE. The CDR3: CASSVSRGNGGYTF. Written as DNA, the CDR3 is TGTGCCAGCAGCGTTTCAAGGGGGAATGGTGGCTACACCTTC.

This clone appeared a single time. The chain employs TRBV7-2 and TRBJ2-2; TRBD1 agrees at 7 bases. This CDR3 has 15 amino acids. Germline CDR1 and CDR2: SGHTA and FQGNSA. The junction had 14 bases not matched to a gene; V was cut back by 11 bases and J by 5 bases. This CDR3 is CAATYRDSMTGELFF. The CDR3, as DNA: TGTGCCGCAACATACCGGGACAGTATGACCGGGGAGCTGTTTTTT.

This sequence joins TRBV3-1 (or the pseudogene TRBV3-2) and TRBJ1-2, with D tentatively TRBD1 (5 bases). Germline V gene sequence: CDR1 LGHDT, CDR2 YNNKEL (reference sequence). The V end was cut by 1 base, the J end by 2 bases, with 17 bases between. The CDR3 is 17 amino acids. As DNA, the CDR3 is TGTGCCAGCAGCCAAGTCCTGTGGAACAGGAAGAACTATGGCTACACCTTC. Protein product: CASSQVLWNRKNYGYTF.

The chain employs TRBV30 and TRBJ1-6; 9 nucleotides align to TRBD1. Germline values: CDR1 GTSNPN, CDR2 SVGIG (reference sequence). The V segment lost 5 bases and the J segment 6 bases; nucleotides outside the gene matches: 8. This CDR3 is 15 amino acids long. This CDR3 is CAWSPGQGFNSPLHF. The CDR3 DNA sequence: TGTGCCTGGTCTCCGGGACAGGGCTTTAATTCACCCCTCCACTTT.

V is TRBV10-1 and J is TRBJ1-2, with D tentatively TRBD1 (6 bases). The CDR3 has 14 amino acids. CDR1 and CDR2 from the germline V gene are WNHNN and SYGVQD (reference sequence). V was clipped by 6 bases and J by 3 bases, with 14 bases between them. The CDR3 DNA reads as TGCGCCAGCAGCGCCCAGGACAGCCACTATGGCTACACCTTC. As protein: CASSAQDSHYGYTF.